This T cell receptor (beta chain) was retrieved from a study of siplizumab effects on memory and regulatory T cells. The method was immunoSEQ multiplex PCR; TCRdb's version includes in-frame clones alone and lacks a portion of them. The sample lists 90,000 to 95,000 clones, 80% to 95% occurring once. The sequencing sample was made of CD8+ T cells sorted from blood. The receptor was derived from a human donor in good health.

This CDR3 reads CASSQERRGWTEAFF. The CDR3 DNA follows: TGCGCCAGCAGCCAAGAACGTAGGGGCTGGACTGAAGCTTTCTTT. The rearrangement joins TRBV4-1 to TRBJ1-1; possible D gene TRBD1, 5 bases. Trimming shortened V by 0 bases and J by 5 bases, and 13 bases separated the two germline ends. The CDR3 runs to 15 residues. CDR1 is MGHRA, CDR2 YSYEKL, per germline.